The 29 T cell receptor beta chains in this list originate from one sample, sequenced in a study of control samples from healthy donors and cancer patients. Sequencing was performed with immunoSEQ multiplex PCR; in TCRdb, only in-frame clones are kept and a portion is missing. The repertoire consists of tens of thousands of clones, with over 85% occurring once and the leading ten covering about 1.5%. Sequencing was done on a sample of blood. The receptors were sampled from a woman in her thirties in good health.

The V gene is TRBV19, the J gene TRBJ1-4; 7 nucleotides align to TRBD1. The length of the CDR3 is 15 residues. Trimming took 3 bases from V and 5 from J; bases not matched to a gene: 6. Germline CDR1 LNHDA, CDR2 SQIVND (reference sequence). The CDR3 DNA follows: TGTGCCAGTAGTATTCACGGACAGGTGAATGAAAAACTGTTTTTT. Protein: CASSIHGQVNEKLFF.

This chain uses TRBV6-1 with TRBJ2-7, with a possible D match to TRBD1 (6 bases). Germline-derived CDR1 and CDR2 are MNHNS and SASEGT. V lost 1 base, J lost 4 bases, and 11 bases lay in between. The CDR3 covers 14 residues. The CDR3 protein is CASSEEGTTYEQYF. CDR3 in DNA: TGTGCCAGCAGTGAAGAGGGGACAACTTACGAGCAGTACTTC.

The chain is built from TRBV29-1 and TRBJ1-2; 7 bases match TRBD1. Unmatched junction bases numbered 8, after V lost 5 bases and J lost 8 bases. CDR3 length equals 12 residues. Germline V gene sequence: CDR1 SQVTM, CDR2 ANQGSEA. The CDR3 here is CSVRDRAQGYTF. The CDR3 region has the DNA TGCAGCGTTCGAGACAGGGCCCAGGGCTACACCTTC.

The rearrangement uses TRBV2 and TRBJ2-1, with 11 bases identical to TRBD2. The V segment lost 6 bases and the J segment 7 bases; nucleotides outside the gene matches: 11. The CDR3 contains 16 residues. CDR1 and CDR2 (germline): SNHLY, FYNNEI. CDR3 residues: CASSSPGTSGYNEQFF. For the CDR3, the DNA is TGTGCCAGCAGCTCCCCCGGGACTAGCGGATATAATGAGCAGTTCTTC. The whole variable domain, remainder taken from reference TRBV2 and TRBJ2-1, is EPEVTQTPSHQVTQMGQEVILRCVPISNHLYFYWYRQILGQKVEFLVSFYNNEISEKSEIFDDQFSVERPDGSNFTLKIRSTKLEDSAMYFCASSSPGTSGYNEQFFGPGTRLTVL.

This sequence joins TRBV4-1 and TRBJ1-2, with 8 bases aligning to TRBD1. The trim removed 3 bases at V and 8 bases at J, leaving 11 bases unmatched. The CDR3 is made up of 15 amino acids. Per the germline V gene, CDR1 is MGHRA and CDR2 is YSYEKL. CDR3 sequence reads: CASSQTGVDLTGYTF. The CDR3 region has the DNA TGCGCCAGCAGCCAGACAGGGGTTGATTTGACGGGCTACACCTTC.

The chain links TRBV19 to TRBJ2-7; tentatively, D is TRBD1 or TRBD2 (6 bases each). V shed 5 bases and J shed 2 bases, with 13 bases lying between them. Germline V lookup: CDR1 LNHDA, CDR2 SQIVND (reference sequence). The CDR3 loop spans 14 amino acids. This chain's CDR3 is CASSHQGTPYEQYF. The CDR3 DNA is TGTGCCAGTAGTCATCAGGGGACTCCCTACGAGCAGTACTTC.

The chain has TRBV27 and TRBJ2-7; 9 bases align to TRBD2. Trimming cost V 5 bases and J 5 bases; bases outside gene matches: 10. CDR3 length equals 15 residues. The germline CDR1 and CDR2 sequences are MNHEY and SMNVEV (reference sequence). DNA of the CDR3: TGTGCCAGCAGTCCACGATTAGCGGGAGTAAACGAGCAGTACTTC. Its translation: CASSPRLAGVNEQYF.

V usage is TRBV6-5 and J usage is TRBJ1-5; D unresolved. CDR1 is MNHEY, CDR2 SVGAGI, per germline. V was clipped by 4 bases and J by 0 bases, with 10 bases between them. This CDR3 contains 15 residues. The CDR3 reads CASSSTEYSNQPQHF. CDR3 DNA: TGTGCCAGCAGTTCTACGGAATATAGCAATCAGCCCCAGCATTTT.

The chain is built from TRBV4-1 and TRBJ2-1; 8 positions match TRBD1. With 4 bases clipped from V and 8 bases from J, the junction kept 10 bases outside the gene matches. The CDR3 loop spans 15 amino acids. The germline V gene has CDR1 MGHRA and CDR2 YSYEKL. CDR3 DNA: TGCGCCAGCAGCCTTTCGGAGACAGGGGTAGATGAGCAGTTCTTC. Protein: CASSLSETGVDEQFF.

The chain couples TRBV6-6 to TRBJ1-1; the D is unclear. Germline loops: CDR1 MNHNY, CDR2 SVGAGI (reference sequence). The CDR3 runs to 12 residues. Deletions cut 5 bases from V and 6 bases from J, with 10 bases between. CDR3 sequence (DNA): TGTGCCAGCAGTGATGCCCGTTCTGAAGCTTTCTTT. Amino acid sequence: CASSDARSEAFF.

For the CDR3, the DNA is TGTGCCAGCAGTTACTCGACAGGTCAAGAGACCCAGTACTTC. It yields the protein CASSYSTGQETQYF. The V and J genes are TRBV6-6 and TRBJ2-5, with D perhaps TRBD1 (6 bases). This CDR3 contains 14 residues. V was cut by 0 bases and J by 2 bases, with 7 bases left in between. The germline CDR1 and CDR2 sequences are MNHNY and SVGAGI (reference sequence).

The chain combines TRBV18 with TRBJ1-2; 7 bases are a match to TRBD1. The V segment lost 3 bases and the J segment 6 bases; nucleotides outside the gene matches: 1. The CDR3 runs 12 residues. The germline V gene has CDR1 KGHSH and CDR2 LQKENI. The DNA for the CDR3 is TGTGCCAGCTCACCGGACAGGCATGGCTACACCTTC. This sequence encodes CASSPDRHGYTF.

The chain uses TRBV9 and TRBJ1-1; D not resolved. CDR3 length: 15 amino acids. Trimming took off 0 bases at V and 1 base at J, with 10 bases between the two ends. Looked up from germline, CDR1 is SGDLS and CDR2 is YYNGEE. The CDR3 sequence is CASSVGSSKNTEAFF. The CDR3 DNA sequence: TGTGCCAGCAGCGTAGGAAGCTCCAAGAACACTGAAGCTTTCTTT.

The rearrangement links TRBV6-6 to TRBJ2-1; possibly TRBD2 for D (6 bases). The CDR3 loop spans 14 amino acids. The V and J ends lost 6 bases and 6 bases respectively, with 15 bases between them. Germline loops: CDR1 MNHNY, CDR2 SVGAGI (reference sequence). CDR3 amino acids: CASSLGGPRNEQFF. Written as DNA, the CDR3 is TGTGCCAGCAGCCTCGGAGGGCCCCGCAATGAGCAGTTCTTC.

The rearrangement links TRBV27 to TRBJ1-5, with D possibly matching TRBD1 (6 bases). The CDR3 has 15 amino acids. CDR1 and CDR2 from the germline V gene are MNHEY and SMNVEV (reference sequence). Trimming left V 6 bases short and J 7 bases short, with 19 bases between. The CDR3 protein is CASRTGNGRNQPQHF. The DNA for the CDR3 is TGTGCCAGCAGAACAGGGAACGGTCGGAACCAGCCCCAGCATTTT.

The CDR3 DNA reads as TGCGCCAGCAGCTTGGAACCTGCAACTAATGAAAAACTGTTTTTT. This sequence encodes CASSLEPATNEKLFF. V is TRBV5-1 and J is TRBJ1-4; D is unclear. Looked up from germline, CDR1 is SGHRS and CDR2 is YFSETQ. The germline V and J ends were trimmed by 0 bases and 0 bases, with 6 bases remaining between them. The length of the CDR3 is 15 residues.

The rearrangement links TRBV7-9 to TRBJ2-7, with TRBD1 identical over 7 bases. The CDR3 extends over 14 amino acids. Germline values: CDR1 SEHNR, CDR2 FQNEAQ (reference sequence). Trimming at V came to 3 bases and at J to 3 bases, leaving 5 bases not matched to a gene. In nucleotides, the CDR3 is TGTGCCAGCAGCTTCCGGGACAGTATCTACGAGCAGTACTTC. As protein: CASSFRDSIYEQYF.

The V and J genes are TRBV7-2 and TRBJ1-1; D might be TRBD1 (5 bases). The CDR3 has 14 amino acids. Germline CDR1 is SGHTA and CDR2 is FQGNSA. V lost 1 base and J 3 bases, leaving 9 bases between the germline ends. CDR3 sequence (DNA): TGTGCCAGCAGCTTAGTGGGGCGAGACACTGAAGCTTTCTTT. It encodes CASSLVGRDTEAFF.

The V gene is TRBV9, the J gene TRBJ2-5, with D uncertain. Germline loops: CDR1 SGDLS, CDR2 YYNGEE. Trimming left V 0 bases short and J 5 bases short, with 17 bases between. The CDR3 is 16 amino acids. The CDR3 reads CASSVGRADLWETQYF. The CDR3 coding sequence is TGTGCCAGCAGCGTAGGAAGGGCTGATTTGTGGGAGACCCAGTACTTC.

The chain employs TRBV6-2 or TRBV6-3 and TRBJ2-3; no firm D call. Germline V CDR1 and CDR2: MNHEY, SVGEGT. Trimming took off 3 bases at V and 2 bases at J, with 15 bases between the two ends. This CDR3 has 16 amino acids. CDR3 residues: CASSYYGDSTTDTQYF. The CDR3 nucleotides read TGTGCCAGCAGTTATTATGGGGATTCGACCACAGATACGCAGTATTTT.

This clone appeared once. V is TRBV1 and J is TRBJ1-5. TRBV1 is recorded as a pseudogene. The CDR3 loop spans 17 amino acids. The CDR3 here is CTSSQVEGWDSNQPQHF. CDR3 nucleotide sequence: TGCACCAGCAGCCAAGTTGAAGGATGGGACAGCAATCAGCCCCAGCATTTT.

V gene TRBV3-1 (or the pseudogene TRBV3-2) combines with J gene TRBJ1-1; D is perhaps TRBD1 (6 bases). The V end was cut by 0 bases, the J end by 1 base, with 6 bases between. The CDR3 covers 14 residues. CDR1 and CDR2 from the germline V gene are LGHDT and YNNKEL (reference sequence). CDR3 sequence reads: CASSQDRGNTEAFF. CDR3 sequence (DNA): TGTGCCAGCAGCCAAGACAGGGGGAACACTGAAGCTTTCTTT.

This chain links TRBV6-5 with TRBJ1-1; 9 bases align to TRBD1. This CDR3 comprises 13 residues. Looked up from germline, CDR1 is MNHEY and CDR2 is SVGAGI. The V gene end was trimmed by 2 bases and the J gene end by 9 bases; junction bases not matched to a gene: 4. CDR3 coding DNA: TGTGCCAGCAGTTACCAAGGACAGGGGAAAGCTTTCTTT. It encodes CASSYQGQGKAFF.

This chain links TRBV7-6 with TRBJ2-6; no clear D gene. The V gene's germline CDR1 is SGHVS and CDR2 FNYEAQ. V was cut by 3 bases and J by 0 bases, with 0 bases left in between. The CDR3 extends over 13 amino acids. CDR3 region: CASSFSGANVLTF. CDR3 bases: TGTGCCAGCAGCTTCTCTGGGGCCAACGTCCTGACTTTC.

The chain uses TRBV5-1 and TRBJ1-1, with 10 positions matching TRBD1. CDR1 and CDR2 (germline): SGHRS, YFSETQ. Trimming at V came to 1 base and at J to 0 bases, leaving 6 bases not matched to a gene. The CDR3 has 17 amino acids. CDR3 sequence reads: CASSLWGTGDVNTEAFF. CDR3 DNA: TGCGCCAGCAGCTTGTGGGGGACAGGGGACGTGAACACTGAAGCTTTCTTT. Complete variable domain (other parts from reference TRBV5-1 and TRBJ1-1): KAGVTQTPRYLIKTRGQQVTLSCSPISGHRSVSWYQQTPGQGLQFLFEYFSETQRNKGNFPGRFSGRQFSNSRSEMNVSTLELGDSALYLCASSLWGTGDVNTEAFFGQGTRLTVV.

The CDR3 here is CASRGQEAGANVLTF. In nucleotides, the CDR3 is TGTGCCAGCAGAGGCCAGGAAGCTGGGGCCAACGTCCTGACTTTC. V usage is TRBV9 and J usage is TRBJ2-6, with no clear D. The V and J ends lost 5 bases and 2 bases respectively, with 11 bases between them. The CDR3 extends over 15 amino acids. The germline gives CDR1 SGDLS, CDR2 YYNGEE.

The chain carries TRBV27 and TRBJ2-4; 10 nucleotides agree with TRBD1. The V segment lost 3 bases and the J segment 0 bases; nucleotides outside the gene matches: 2. Germline values: CDR1 MNHEY, CDR2 SMNVEV (reference sequence). The CDR3 has 16 amino acids. CDR3 coding DNA: TGTGCCAGCAGTTTGGACAGGGGGAGAGCCAAAAACATTCAGTACTTC. Translating gives CASSLDRGRAKNIQYF.

This sequence joins TRBV6-5 and TRBJ2-2, with D perhaps matching TRBD1 (6 bases). The CDR3 loop spans 15 amino acids. Germline V gene data show CDR1 as MNHEY and CDR2 as SVGAGI. Trimming took off 6 bases at V and 4 bases at J, with 15 bases between the two ends. The CDR3 reads CASRDQGSITGELFF. CDR3 nucleotide sequence: TGTGCCAGCAGAGACCAGGGGAGCATCACCGGGGAGCTGTTTTTT.

This rearrangement joins TRBV10-3 to TRBJ2-1; D perhaps matches TRBD1 (5 bases). Germline V CDR1 and CDR2: ENHRY, SYGVKD. The CDR3 covers 12 residues. The ends were cut back, 8 bases at V and 5 bases at J, with 10 bases in the middle. The CDR3 coding sequence is TGTGCCATCCAAGGGGCCAACAATGAGCAGTTCTTC. This sequence encodes CAIQGANNEQFF.